This T cell receptor beta chain was recorded in a study of cytomegalovirus exposure and HLA in healthy donors. Study-wide results and caveats: The study labeled more than 150 TCR beta chains cytomegalovirus-associated. The authors later linked a missense DCLRE1C variant to TCR beta V- and J-gene trimming.

Remarks on this clone: Its antigen is as yet unknown.

The PCR made use of 60 Vbeta and 13 Jbeta primers. Assay: immunoSEQ multiplex PCR; the TCRdb copy retains only in-frame clones and omits some. The sample carries about 140,000 clones, about 75% recorded once. The TCR originated in a man in his late teens or twenties in good health and CMV-seronegative. Sample: PBMCs.

CDR3 sequence (DNA): TGTGCCAGCAGTTACCCGGGGATAGCGGGAGTAAATGAGCAGTTCTTC. This codes for CASSYPGIAGVNEQFF. This chain uses TRBV6-5 with TRBJ2-1, with 9 bases matching TRBD2. V trimming: 2 bases; J trimming: 7 bases; junction bases outside the gene matches: 9. This CDR3 comprises 16 residues. Germline V lookup: CDR1 MNHEY, CDR2 SVGAGI.